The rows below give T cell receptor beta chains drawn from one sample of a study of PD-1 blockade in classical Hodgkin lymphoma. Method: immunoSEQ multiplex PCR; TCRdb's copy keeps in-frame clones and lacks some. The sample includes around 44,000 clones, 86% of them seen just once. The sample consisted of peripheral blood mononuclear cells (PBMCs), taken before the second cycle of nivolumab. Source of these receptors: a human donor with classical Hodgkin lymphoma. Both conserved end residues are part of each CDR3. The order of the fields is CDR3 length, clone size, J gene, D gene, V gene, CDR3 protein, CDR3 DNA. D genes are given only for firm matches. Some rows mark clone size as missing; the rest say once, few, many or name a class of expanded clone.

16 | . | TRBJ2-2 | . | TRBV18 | CASSLQKGSATGELFF | TGTGCCAGCTCATTGCAGAAGGGATCTGCGACCGGGGAGCTGTTTTTT
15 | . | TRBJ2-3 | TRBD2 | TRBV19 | CASSKGSGRTDTQYF | TGTGCCAGTAGTAAAGGTAGCGGGAGGACAGATACGCAGTATTTT
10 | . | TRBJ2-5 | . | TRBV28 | CASSRETQYF | TGTGCCAGCAGTCGGGAGACCCAGTACTTC
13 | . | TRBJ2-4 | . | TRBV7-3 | CASSSSPGNIQYF | TGTGCCAGCAGCTCCTCTCCGGGTAACATTCAGTACTTC
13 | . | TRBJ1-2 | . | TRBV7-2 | CASSLARWSGYTF | TGTGCCAGCAGCTTGGCTAGATGGTCGGGCTACACCTTC
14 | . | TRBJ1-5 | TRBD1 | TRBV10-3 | CAISEDRAKQPQHF | TGTGCCATCAGTGAAGACAGGGCCAAACAGCCCCAGCATTTT
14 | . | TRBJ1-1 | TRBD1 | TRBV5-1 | CASSLGDRGTEAFF | TGCGCCAGCAGCTTGGGGGACAGGGGAACTGAAGCTTTCTTT
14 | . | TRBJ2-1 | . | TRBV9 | CASSPGDGRNEQFF | TGTGCCAGCAGCCCCGGGGACGGCAGAAATGAGCAGTTCTTC
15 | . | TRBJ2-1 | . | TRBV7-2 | CASSLAPRGPGGQFF | TGTGCCAGCAGCTTAGCCCCGCGGGGGCCGGGGGGGCAGTTCTTC
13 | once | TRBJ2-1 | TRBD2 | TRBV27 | CAIGGSGSDEQFF | TGTGCCATCGGGGGTAGCGGGAGCGATGAGCAGTTCTTC
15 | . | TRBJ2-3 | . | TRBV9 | CASSVQAVSTDTQYF | TGTGCCAGCAGCGTACAAGCGGTTAGCACAGATACGCAGTATTTT
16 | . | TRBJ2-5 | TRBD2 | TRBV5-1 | CASRYSSGGYQETQYF | TGCGCCAGCAGATATAGTAGCGGGGGGTACCAAGAGACCCAGTACTTC
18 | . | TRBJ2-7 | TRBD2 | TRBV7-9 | CASSSGGTSGRRAYEQYF | TGTGCCAGCAGCTCTGGGGGGACTAGCGGGAGAAGGGCCTACGAGCAGTACTTC
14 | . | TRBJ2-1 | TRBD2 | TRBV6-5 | CASRPGLANNEQFF | TGTGCCAGCCGTCCCGGACTAGCAAACAATGAGCAGTTCTTC
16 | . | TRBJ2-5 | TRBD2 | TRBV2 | CASSEDLAGGSETQYF | TGTGCCAGCAGTGAAGATCTAGCGGGGGGATCGGAGACCCAGTACTTC
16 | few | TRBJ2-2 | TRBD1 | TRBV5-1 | CASSLEWDRNTGELFF | TGCGCCAGCAGCTTGGAATGGGACAGGAACACCGGGGAGCTGTTTTTT
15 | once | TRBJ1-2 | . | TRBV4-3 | CASSQEARGDYGYTF | TGCGCCAGCAGCCAAGAGGCCCGGGGGGACTATGGCTACACCTTC
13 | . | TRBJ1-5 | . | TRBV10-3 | CAISERDTQPQHF | TGTGCCATCAGTGAGAGGGATACTCAGCCCCAGCATTTT
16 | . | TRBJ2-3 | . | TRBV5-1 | CASSFLQGWATDTQYF | TGCGCCAGCAGCTTTTTACAGGGATGGGCCACAGATACGCAGTATTTT
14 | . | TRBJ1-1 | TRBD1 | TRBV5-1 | CASTGTGFNNEAFF | TGCGCCAGCACCGGGACAGGGTTCAACAATGAAGCTTTCTTT
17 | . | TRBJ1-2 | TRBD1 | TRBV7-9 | CASSLGNRQGNGYGYTF | TGTGCCAGCAGCTTAGGGAACCGACAGGGGAACGGCTATGGCTACACCTTC
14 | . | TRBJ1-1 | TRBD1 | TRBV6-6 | CASRAGTGVLRAFF | TGTGCCAGCAGGGCCGGGACAGGGGTCCTCAGAGCTTTCTTT
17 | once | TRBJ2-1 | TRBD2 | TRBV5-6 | CASSGTSGGASYNEQFF | TGTGCCAGCAGCGGGACTAGCGGGGGGGCCTCGTACAATGAGCAGTTCTTC
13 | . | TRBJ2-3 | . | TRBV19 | CASSWTVTDTQYF | TGTGCCAGTAGTTGGACAGTCACAGATACGCAGTATTTT
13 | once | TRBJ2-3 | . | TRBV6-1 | CASSESGDLTQYF | TGTGCCAGCAGTGAGTCAGGCGACCTTACGCAGTATTTT
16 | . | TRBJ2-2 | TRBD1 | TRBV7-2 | CASSRAGTGNTGELFF | TGTGCCAGCAGCCGAGCCGGGACAGGCAACACCGGGGAGCTGTTTTTT
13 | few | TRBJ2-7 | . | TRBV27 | CASSFGSQYEQYF | TGTGCCAGCAGTTTCGGGAGTCAGTACGAGCAGTACTTC
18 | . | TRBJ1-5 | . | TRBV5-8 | CASSLFFGAGQENQPQHF | TGTGCCAGCAGCTTGTTTTTCGGCGCGGGCCAGGAGAATCAGCCCCAGCATTTT
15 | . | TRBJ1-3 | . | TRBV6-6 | CASSYAFKSGDTIYF | TGTGCCAGCAGTTACGCCTTTAAATCCGGCGACACCATATATTTT
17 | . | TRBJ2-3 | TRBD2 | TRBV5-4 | CASSTGTSGGRTDTQYF | TGTGCCAGCAGCACCGGGACTAGCGGGGGCCGCACAGATACGCAGTATTTT
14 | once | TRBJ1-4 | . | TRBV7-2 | CASSPRQLNEKLFF | TGTGCCAGCAGCCCGCGCCAGCTAAATGAAAAACTGTTTTTT
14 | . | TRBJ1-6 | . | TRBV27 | CASSEGPRGAPLHF | TGTGCCAGCAGTGAAGGACCGAGAGGGGCACCCCTCCACTTT
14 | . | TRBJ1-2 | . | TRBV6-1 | CASSEMLANYGYTF | TGTGCCAGCAGTGAAATGCTCGCTAACTATGGCTACACCTTC
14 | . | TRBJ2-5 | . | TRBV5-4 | CASSLDRSQETQYF | TGTGCCAGCAGCTTGGACAGAAGCCAAGAGACCCAGTACTTC
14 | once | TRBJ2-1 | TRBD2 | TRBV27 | CASKKGLANNEQFF | TGTGCCAGCAAAAAGGGACTAGCAAACAATGAGCAGTTCTTC
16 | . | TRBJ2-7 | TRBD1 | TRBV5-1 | CASSLGTGGVGREQYF | TGCGCCAGCAGCTTGGGGACAGGGGGCGTTGGTCGCGAGCAGTACTTC
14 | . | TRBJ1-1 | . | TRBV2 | CASQAPRFATEAFF | TGTGCCAGCCAGGCCCCGAGGTTCGCGACTGAAGCTTTCTTT
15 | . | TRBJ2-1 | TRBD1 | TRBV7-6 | CASSSYRQGRNEQFF | TGTGCCAGCAGCTCCTATAGACAGGGAAGGAATGAGCAGTTCTTC
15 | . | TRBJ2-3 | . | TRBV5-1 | CASSNRDEVTDTQYF | TGCGCCAGCAGCAACCGGGACGAGGTTACAGATACGCAGTATTTT
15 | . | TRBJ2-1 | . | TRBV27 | CASADRGRRGNEQFF | TGTGCCAGCGCGGATCGGGGGAGGAGGGGCAATGAGCAGTTCTTC
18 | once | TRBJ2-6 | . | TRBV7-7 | CASSRNTVPQSRANVLTF | TGTGCCAGCAGCCGAAACACAGTGCCACAAAGTCGGGCCAACGTCCTGACTTTC
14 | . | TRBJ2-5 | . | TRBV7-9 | CASSTQGPAETQYF | TGTGCCAGCAGCACCCAGGGGCCGGCGGAGACCCAGTACTTC